The TCR beta chain described here comes from a study of T cell changes during pregnancy in multiple sclerosis. Germline values: CDR1 SGDLS, CDR2 YYNGEE. The CDR3 runs to 15 residues. Trimming removed 3 bases at V and 0 bases at J, with 10 bases between. Sequencing used immunoSEQ multiplex PCR; TCRdb keeps in-frame clones, though not all of them. The data show approximately 40,000 clones, 88% seen once. The genes are TRBV9 and TRBJ1-3; possibly TRBD1 for D (5 bases). The sequence was obtained from a female donor in good health, enrolled as a control in a pregnancy study. The starting material was peripheral blood, obtained in the first trimester of pregnancy. The CDR3 is CASSAQGLSGNTIYF. The CDR3 region has the DNA TGTGCCAGCAGCGCTCAGGGCCTCTCTGGAAACACCATATATTTT. Full variable domain (rest looked up from reference TRBV9 and TRBJ1-3): DSGVTQTPKHLITATGQRVTLRCSPRSGDLSVYWYQQSLDQGLQFLIQYYNGEERAKGNILERFSAQQFPDLHSELNLSSLELGDSALYFCASSAQGLSGNTIYFGEGSWLTVV.